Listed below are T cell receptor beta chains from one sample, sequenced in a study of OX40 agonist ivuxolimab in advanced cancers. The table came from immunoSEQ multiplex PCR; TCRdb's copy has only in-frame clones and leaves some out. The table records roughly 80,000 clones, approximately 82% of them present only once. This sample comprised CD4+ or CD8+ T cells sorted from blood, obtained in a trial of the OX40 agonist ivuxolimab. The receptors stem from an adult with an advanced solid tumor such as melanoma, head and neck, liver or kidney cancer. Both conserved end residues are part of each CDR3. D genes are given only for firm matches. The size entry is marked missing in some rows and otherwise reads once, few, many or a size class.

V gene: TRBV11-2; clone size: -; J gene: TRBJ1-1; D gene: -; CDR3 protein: CASSLSGNTEAFF; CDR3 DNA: TGTGCCAGCAGCTTATCGGGGAACACTGAAGCTTTCTTT
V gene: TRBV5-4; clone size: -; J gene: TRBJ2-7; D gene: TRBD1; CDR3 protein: CASSFRDRGTYEQYF; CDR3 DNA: TGTGCCAGCAGCTTTAGGGACAGGGGCACCTACGAGCAGTACTTC
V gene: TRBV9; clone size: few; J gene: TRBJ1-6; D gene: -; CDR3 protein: CASSVGGSNSPLHF; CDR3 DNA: TGTGCCAGCAGCGTAGGTGGCAGTAATTCACCCCTCCACTTT
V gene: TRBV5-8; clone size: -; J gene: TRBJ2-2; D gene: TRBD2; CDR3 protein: CASSFPGGGRDTGELFF; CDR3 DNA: TGTGCCAGCAGCTTCCCCGGCGGGGGGAGGGACACCGGGGAGCTGTTTTTT
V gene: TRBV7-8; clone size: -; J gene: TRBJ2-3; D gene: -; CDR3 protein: CASSLGALDTQYF; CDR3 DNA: TGTGCCAGCAGCTTAGGAGCTCTTGATACGCAGTATTTT
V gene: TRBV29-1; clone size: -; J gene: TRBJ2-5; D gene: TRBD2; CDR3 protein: CSVEVGSGGAAETQYF; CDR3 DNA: TGCAGCGTTGAAGTGGGTAGCGGGGGGGCAGCGGAGACCCAGTACTTC
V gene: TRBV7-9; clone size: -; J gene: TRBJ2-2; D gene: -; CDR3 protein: CASSPPVTDTNTGELFF; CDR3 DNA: TGTGCCAGCAGCCCCCCAGTGACAGATACGAACACCGGGGAGCTGTTTTTT
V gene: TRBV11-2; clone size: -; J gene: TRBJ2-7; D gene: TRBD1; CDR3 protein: CASSLSQGQVYEQYF; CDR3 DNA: TGTGCCAGCAGCTTATCTCAGGGACAGGTCTACGAGCAGTACTTC
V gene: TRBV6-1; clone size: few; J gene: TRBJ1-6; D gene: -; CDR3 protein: CATWGRQGTPLHF; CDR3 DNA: TGTGCCACTTGGGGACGCCAAGGGACACCCCTCCACTTT
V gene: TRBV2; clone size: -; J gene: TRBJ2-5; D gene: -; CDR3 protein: CASRGGTDGETQYF; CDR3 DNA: TGTGCCAGCCGAGGGGGGACGGATGGAGAGACCCAGTACTTC
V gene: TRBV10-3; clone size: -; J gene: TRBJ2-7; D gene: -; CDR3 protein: CAISESQGTEYEQYF; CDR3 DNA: TGTGCCATCAGTGAGTCTCAGGGTACGGAGTACGAGCAGTACTTC
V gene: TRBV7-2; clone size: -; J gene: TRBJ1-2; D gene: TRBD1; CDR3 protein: CASRYVGQGRYGYTF; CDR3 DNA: TGTGCCAGCAGGTACGTTGGACAGGGACGTTATGGCTACACCTTC
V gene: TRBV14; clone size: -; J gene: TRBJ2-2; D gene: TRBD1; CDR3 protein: CASSRIRDRGLTGELFF; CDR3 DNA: TGTGCCAGCAGCCGGATCCGGGACAGGGGGCTCACCGGGGAGCTGTTTTTT
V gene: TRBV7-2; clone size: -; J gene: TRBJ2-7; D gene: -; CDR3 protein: CASSLGKGPEQYF; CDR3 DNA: TGTGCCAGCAGCTTAGGTAAGGGCCCTGAGCAGTACTTC
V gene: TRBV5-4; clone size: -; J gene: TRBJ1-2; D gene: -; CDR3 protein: CASTVGVGATEYGYTF; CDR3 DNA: TGTGCCAGCACCGTAGGTGTGGGCGCCACGGAGTATGGCTACACCTTC
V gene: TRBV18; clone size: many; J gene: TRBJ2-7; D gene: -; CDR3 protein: CASSQDWSSYEQYF; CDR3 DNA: TGTGCCAGCTCCCAGGACTGGAGCTCCTACGAGCAGTACTTC
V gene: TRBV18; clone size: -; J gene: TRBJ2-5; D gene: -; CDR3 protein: CASSPNRETQYF; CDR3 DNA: TGTGCCAGCTCACCGAACCGAGAGACCCAGTACTTC
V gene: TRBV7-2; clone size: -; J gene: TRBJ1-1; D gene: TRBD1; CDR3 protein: CASSLGQGASAFF; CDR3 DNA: TGTGCCAGCAGCTTAGGACAGGGGGCGAGTGCTTTCTTT
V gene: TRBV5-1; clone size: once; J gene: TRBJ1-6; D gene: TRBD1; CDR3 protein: CASSLDQGARGNSPLHF; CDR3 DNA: TGCGCCAGCAGCTTGGATCAGGGGGCCCGTGGAAATTCACCCCTCCACTTT
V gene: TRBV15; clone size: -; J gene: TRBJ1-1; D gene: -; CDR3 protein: CATSREGWTPGEGMNTEAFF; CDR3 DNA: TGTGCCACCAGCAGAGAAGGGTGGACCCCGGGGGAGGGGATGAACACTGAAGCTTTCTTT
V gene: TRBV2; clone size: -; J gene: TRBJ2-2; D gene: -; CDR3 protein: CAKTRGVNTGELFF; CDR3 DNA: TGTGCCAAGACGAGGGGGGTTAACACCGGGGAGCTGTTTTTT
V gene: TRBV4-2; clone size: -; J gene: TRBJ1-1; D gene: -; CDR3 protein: CASSQELRKGRTEAFF; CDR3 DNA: TGTGCCAGCAGCCAAGAGCTTCGGAAGGGGAGGACTGAAGCTTTCTTT
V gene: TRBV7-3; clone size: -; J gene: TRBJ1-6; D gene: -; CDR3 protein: CASSLDTDNSPLHF; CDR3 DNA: TGTGCCAGCAGCTTAGACACGGATAATTCACCCCTCCACTTT
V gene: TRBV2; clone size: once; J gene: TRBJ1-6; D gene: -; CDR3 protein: CASSEVRDYSPLHF; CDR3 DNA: TGTGCCAGCAGTGAAGTCAGGGACTATTCACCCCTCCACTTT
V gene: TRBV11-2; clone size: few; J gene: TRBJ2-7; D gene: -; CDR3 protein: CASKTGGSPEQYF; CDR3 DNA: TGTGCCAGCAAAACAGGCGGTTCACCCGAGCAGTACTTC
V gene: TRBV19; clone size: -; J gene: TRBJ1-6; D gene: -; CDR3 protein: CASSYSPAGALSPLHF; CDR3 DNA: TGTGCCAGTAGTTACTCCCCAGCAGGGGCCTTATCACCCCTCCACTTT
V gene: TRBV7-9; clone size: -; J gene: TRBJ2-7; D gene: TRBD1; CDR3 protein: CASSLGDSSYEQYF; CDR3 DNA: TGTGCCAGCAGCTTAGGGGACAGCTCCTACGAGCAGTACTTC
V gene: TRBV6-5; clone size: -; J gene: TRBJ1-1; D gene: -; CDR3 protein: CASSPDRSNTEAFF; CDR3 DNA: TGTGCCAGCAGTCCCGACAGGTCGAACACTGAAGCTTTCTTT
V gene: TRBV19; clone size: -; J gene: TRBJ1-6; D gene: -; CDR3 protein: CASSIGRGRGTLHF; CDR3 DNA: TGTGCCAGTAGTATAGGCAGGGGCCGAGGCACCCTCCACTTT
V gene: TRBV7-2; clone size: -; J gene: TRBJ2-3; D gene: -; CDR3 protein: CASSPEIFRGDTQYF; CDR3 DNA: TGTGCCAGCAGTCCTGAGATTTTCCGAGGGGATACGCAGTATTTT
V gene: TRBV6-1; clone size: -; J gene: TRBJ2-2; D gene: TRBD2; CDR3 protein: CASSAGLGPNTGELFF; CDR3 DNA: TGTGCCAGCAGTGCAGGACTAGGCCCGAACACCGGGGAGCTGTTTTTT
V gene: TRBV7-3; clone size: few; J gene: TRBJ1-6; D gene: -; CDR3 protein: CASREGRSNSPLHF; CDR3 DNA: TGTGCCAGCAGAGAGGGCAGGAGTAATTCACCCCTCCACTTT
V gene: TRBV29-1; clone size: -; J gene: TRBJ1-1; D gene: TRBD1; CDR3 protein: CSVTTGQGVTEAFF; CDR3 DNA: TGCAGCGTTACTACGGGACAGGGAGTCACTGAAGCTTTCTTT
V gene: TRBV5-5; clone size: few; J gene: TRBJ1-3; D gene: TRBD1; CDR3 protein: CASSLTTGSSGNTIYF; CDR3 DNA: TGTGCCAGCAGCTTGACGACAGGGAGCTCTGGAAACACCATATATTTT
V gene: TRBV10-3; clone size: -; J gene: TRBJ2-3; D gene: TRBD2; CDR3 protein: CAISDLSGGSATQYF; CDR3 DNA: TGTGCCATCAGTGATCTGTCGGGGGGGTCCGCCACGCAGTATTTT
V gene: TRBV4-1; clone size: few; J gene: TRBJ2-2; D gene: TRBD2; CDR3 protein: CASSQVPHTSGSRTGELFF; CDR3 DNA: TGCGCCAGCAGCCAAGTACCCCATACTAGCGGGTCGCGCACCGGGGAGCTGTTTTTT
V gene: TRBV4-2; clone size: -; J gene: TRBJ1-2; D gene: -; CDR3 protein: CASSSGGQGFGGGYTF; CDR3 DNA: TGTGCCAGCAGCTCTGGGGGCCAGGGGTTTGGAGGTGGCTACACCTTC
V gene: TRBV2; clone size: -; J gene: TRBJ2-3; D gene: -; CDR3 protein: CASITRSTDTQYF; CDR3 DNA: TGTGCCAGCATCACCCGGAGCACAGATACGCAGTATTTT
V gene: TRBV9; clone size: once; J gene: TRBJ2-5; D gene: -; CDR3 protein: CASSATPNREETQYF; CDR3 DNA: TGTGCCAGCAGCGCGACACCAAACAGGGAAGAGACCCAGTACTTC